This T cell receptor (beta chain) was found in a study of CD8+CD57+ T cells in acquired aplastic anemia. TCR beta VDJ and CDR3 were profiled, and genomic DNA was the template. TCRdb reanalysed the reads using MiXCR and keeps one entry per CDR3 protein. The sample includes about 180,000 distinct CDR3 sequences, 48% seen only once; the top ten take 13%. This CDR3 spans 16 amino acids. Germline lookup yields CDR1 KGHDR and CDR2 SFDVKD. In regard to this clonotype: As the CDR3 is not closed by the conserved phenylalanine or tryptophan, this likely results from a read error.

CD8+CD57+ cell expansion had been shown by flow cytometry in patients chosen for sequencing. This sequence originates from a human donor with aplastic anemia. This sequence joins TRBV24-1 and TRBJ2-2, with a tentative D call TRBD1 (5 bases). The sequenced sample consisted of sorted CD4+, CD8+, or CD8+CD57+ T cells (not recorded which) from PBMCs. In DNA form, the CDR3 reads TGTGACACCAGTGACCGAACAAGGGGATTTACCGGGGAGCTGTTTTCT. Amino acid sequence: CDTSDRTRGFTGELFS.